What follows is one T cell receptor (beta chain) and its context. Its antigen remains unidentified. TCRdb redid the calling of the 5' RACE reads with MiXCR, one entry per CDR3 protein. The data hold about 630,000 distinct CDR3 sequences, with around an eighth observed a single time. Trimming removed 6 bases from V and 7 bases from J, with 13 bases in between. This CDR3 is 12 amino acids long. The data derive from a study of T cells after yellow fever vaccination. On the study more broadly: Where fractions had low cell numbers, libraries were prepared from them with the SMART-Seq v4 Ultra Low Input RNA kit.

Study results and caveats: Clonotype sharing between CD4 and CD8 compartments was small.

This receptor was taken from a man aged 30 to 39 who received the YFV17D yellow fever vaccine. The chain links TRBV12-3 or TRBV12-4 to TRBJ2-7; weak D call: TRBD2 (5 bases). The sequenced sample was PBMCs, obtained on the day of the yellow fever booster vaccination. The CDR3 DNA reads as TGTGCCAGCAGACCTACCCCGGGGGAGCAGTACTTC. This translates into CASRPTPGEQYF.